The clone carrying this T cell receptor beta chain was seen only a few times. The CDR3 runs 14 residues. Per the germline V gene, CDR1 is MNHNS and CDR2 is SASEGT. V was clipped by 2 bases and J by 1 base, with 5 bases between them. This record belongs to a study of control samples from healthy donors and cancer patients. Only in-frame clones appear in the TCRdb table, and some are missing; sequencing was by immunoSEQ multiplex PCR. The sample lists approximately 70,000 clones, roughly 86% seen once, with under 20% in the top ten. Sequenced sample: PBMCs. This sequence originates from a man in his 60s with lung cancer. The chain couples TRBV6-1 to TRBJ2-2; no definite D call. The CDR3 loop is CASSEPVNTGELFF. The DNA for the CDR3 is TGTGCCAGCAGTGAACCAGTGAACACCGGGGAGCTGTTTTTT.